Included here is one T cell receptor (beta chain) sequence, with context. Its antigen is not yet known. The CDR3, cysteine through phenylalanine, is 13 amino acids long. The DNA is unrecorded. The germline V gene yields KGHDR for CDR1 and SFDVKD for CDR2. The sample comes from a study of T cells expressing NK-cell markers (dated by TCRdb to 2020 to 2022). For context, the study as a whole: Several donors provided sorted CD3+CD56+NKG2C+, CD3+CD56+NKG2C- and CD3+CD56-NKG2C+ T-cell subsets, whose TCR beta-chain repertoires were profiled. The libraries were sequenced on Illumina HiSeq 2000/2500, MiSeq or NextSeq, producing 2 x 150 bp reads. Randomly selected healthy volunteers, three men and five women, were used as the eight sequenced donors. Seven of the eight sequenced donors were HCMV-seropositive and one was HCMV-seronegative.

General study outcomes and caveats: In a handful of donors, the dominant CD3+CD56+NKG2C+ clonotypes ranked among the top 10 CD8+ clonotypes, making up roughly 1.0-7.5% of CD8+ T cells. Whether the expanded NKG2C-expressing T cell clones were specific for HCMV antigens was left unclear. Those dominant clonotypes were again the most abundant among CD3+CD56-NKG2C+ cells in a handful of donors, at roughly 28.3-65%.

The run used an Illumina HiSeq 2000. 5'RACE template switching, by which a universal primer site and unique molecular identifiers were added, was used to make TCR beta cDNA libraries. cDNA synthesis was primed from the TCR beta constant segment and was followed by two successive PCR amplification steps. For the original study's pipeline: MIGEC was used to demultiplex reads and group the reads by UMI, and MiTCR was used to assemble and quantify clonotypes. To exclude erroneous sequences, any TCR cDNA sequence not supported by at least two reads was discarded. Downstream repertoire analysis used the tcR package, and clonotypes were matched across fractions by CDR3 nucleotide sequence plus V segment. VDJmatch was used to annotate antigen specificity against VDJdb, with one amino acid substitution in CDR3 permitted. The reads went through TCRdb reprocessing, and each CDR3 protein sequence gets one entry with no DNA. These V and J calls derive from TCRdb rather than the authors' analysis. The sample table gives over 150,000 distinct CDR3 sequences. Roughly a third of the sample rests with the top ten.

A commercial ELISA kit detecting HCMV-specific IgG in serum was used to determine HCMV serostatus. Ficoll density gradient centrifugation was used to isolate peripheral blood mononuclear cells from blood. The sequence joins TRBV24-1 to TRBJ2-3; TCRdb names TRBD1, which stays unverified in the absence of DNA. Sequencing was performed on blood T cells: a sorted CD56 or NKG2C T cell subset, CD4+ or CD8+ T cells, or bulk PBMC T cells (not recorded which). This sequence was found in a woman aged 50 to 60 in good health. Donor details come from another sample of the same person, matched by shared clones. The CDR3 loop reads CATSDLPGDTQYF.